This record covers a single T cell receptor beta chain. The antigen remains undetermined. This CDR3 contains 14 residues. The V and J ends lost 3 bases and 6 bases respectively, with 13 bases between them. Germline CDR1 is SEHNR and CDR2 is FQNEAQ (reference sequence). These data come from a study of T cells in localized non-small cell lung cancer. Regarding the study as a whole: Owing to sequencing of a solitary tumor region, heterogeneity cannot be discounted. Greater blood T cell density accompanied longer overall survival. Turning up in adjacent lung were a median roughly 50 of the top 100 tumor clones. Uninvolved adjacent lung showed peak T cell clonality, exceeding tumor.

Using immunoSEQ multiplex PCR, the repertoire was profiled, and TCRdb retains in-frame clones only, with some absent. The sample lists 19,000 or so clones; about 86% were seen once. V is TRBV7-9 and J is TRBJ2-3, with D perhaps matching TRBD2 (6 bases). The sequence was collected from a male donor aged 60 or older with stage III lung adenocarcinoma. Specimen: peripheral blood, collected before any cancer treatment. Here the CDR3 reads CASSLEGMVDTQYF. The CDR3 coding sequence is TGTGCCAGCAGCTTGGAGGGGATGGTTGATACGCAGTATTTT.